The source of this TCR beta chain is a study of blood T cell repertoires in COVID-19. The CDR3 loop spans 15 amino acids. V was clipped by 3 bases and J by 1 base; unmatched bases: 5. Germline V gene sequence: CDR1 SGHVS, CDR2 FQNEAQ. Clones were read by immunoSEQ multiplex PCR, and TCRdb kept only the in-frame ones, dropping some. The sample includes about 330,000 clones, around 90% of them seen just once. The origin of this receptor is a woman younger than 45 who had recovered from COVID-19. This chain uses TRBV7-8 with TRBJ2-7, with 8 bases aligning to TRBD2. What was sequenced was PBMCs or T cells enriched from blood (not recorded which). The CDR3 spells CASSFPAGESYEQYF. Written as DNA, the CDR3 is TGTGCCAGCAGCTTCCCAGCGGGAGAGTCCTACGAGCAGTACTTC.